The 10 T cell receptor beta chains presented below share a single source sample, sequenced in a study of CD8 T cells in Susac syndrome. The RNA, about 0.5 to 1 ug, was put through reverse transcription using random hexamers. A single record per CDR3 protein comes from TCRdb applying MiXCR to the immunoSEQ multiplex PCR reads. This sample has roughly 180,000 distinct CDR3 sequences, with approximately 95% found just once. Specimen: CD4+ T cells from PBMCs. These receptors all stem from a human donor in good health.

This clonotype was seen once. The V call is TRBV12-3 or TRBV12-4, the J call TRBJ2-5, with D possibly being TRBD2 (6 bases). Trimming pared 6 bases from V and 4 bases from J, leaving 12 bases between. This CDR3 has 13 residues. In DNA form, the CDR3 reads TGTGCCAGCAGATCCGGGACTTCAGAGACCCAGTACTTC. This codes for CASRSGTSETQYF.

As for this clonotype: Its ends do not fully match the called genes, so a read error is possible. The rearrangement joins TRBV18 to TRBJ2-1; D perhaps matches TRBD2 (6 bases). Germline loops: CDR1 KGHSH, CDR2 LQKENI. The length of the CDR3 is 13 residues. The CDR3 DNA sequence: TGTGCCAGCTCACCCTCAAGGGAGGCAGCCCTAAGGTTC. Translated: CASSPSREAALRF.

The DNA of the CDR3 is TGTGCCAGCAGCTCTTCCAGGACGGATGAGCAGTTCTTC. Translated, it gives CASSSSRTDEQFF. V usage is TRBV7-3 and J usage is TRBJ2-1; the D is unclear. Trimming took 4 bases from V and 8 from J, leaving 12 bases between them. The CDR3 sequence is 13 residues long. The germline CDR1 and CDR2 sequences are SGHTA and FQGTGA.

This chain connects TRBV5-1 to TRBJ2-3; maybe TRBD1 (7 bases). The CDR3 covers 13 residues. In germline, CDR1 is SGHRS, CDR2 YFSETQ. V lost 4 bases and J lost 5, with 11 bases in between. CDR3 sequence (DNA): TGCGCCAGCAGCGCGGGACAGATAGATACGCAGTATTTT. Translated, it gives CASSAGQIDTQYF.

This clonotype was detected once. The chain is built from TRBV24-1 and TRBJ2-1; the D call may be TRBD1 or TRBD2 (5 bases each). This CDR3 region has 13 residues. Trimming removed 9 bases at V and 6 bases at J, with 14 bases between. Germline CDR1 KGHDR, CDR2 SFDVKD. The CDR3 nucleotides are TGTGCCACCCGGGACGCATCATTCAATGAGCAGTTCTTC. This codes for CATRDASFNEQFF.

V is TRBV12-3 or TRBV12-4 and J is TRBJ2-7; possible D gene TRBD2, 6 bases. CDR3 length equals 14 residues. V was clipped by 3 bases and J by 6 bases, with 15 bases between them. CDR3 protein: CASSFSSREGEQYF. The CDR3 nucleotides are TGTGCCAGCAGTTTTTCTTCGCGGGAAGGCGAGCAGTACTTC.

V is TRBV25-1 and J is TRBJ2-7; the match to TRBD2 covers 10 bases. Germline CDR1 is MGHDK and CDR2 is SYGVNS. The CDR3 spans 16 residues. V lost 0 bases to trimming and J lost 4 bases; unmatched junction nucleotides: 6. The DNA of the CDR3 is TGTGCCAGCAGTGAATATCGGCCTAGCGGGAGATACGAGCAGTACTTC. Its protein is CASSEYRPSGRYEQYF.

The CDR3 sequence: CASSSARKGEDTQYF. The CDR3 bases are TGTGCCAGCAGTTCGGCCAGGAAGGGGGAAGATACGCAGTATTTT. The chain couples TRBV27 to TRBJ2-3; weak D call: TRBD1 (6 bases). Trimming pared 4 bases from V and 5 bases from J, leaving 16 bases between. Per germline, CDR1 MNHEY and CDR2 SMNVEV (reference sequence). The CDR3 runs 15 residues.

The CDR3 reads CASSLSGGGYTF. The CDR3 DNA is TGTGCCAGCAGTTTGTCCGGGGGCGGCTACACCTTC. The J gene is TRBJ1-2, the V gene TRBV27; tentatively, D is TRBD1 (6 bases). The V gene's germline CDR1 is MNHEY and CDR2 SMNVEV (reference sequence). The V end was cut by 3 bases, the J end by 8 bases, with 10 bases between. This CDR3 contains 12 residues.

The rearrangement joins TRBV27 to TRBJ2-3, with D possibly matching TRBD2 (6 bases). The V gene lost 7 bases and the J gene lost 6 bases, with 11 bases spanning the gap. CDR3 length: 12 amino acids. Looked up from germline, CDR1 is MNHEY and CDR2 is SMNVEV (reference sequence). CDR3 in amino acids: CASKTGVDTQYF. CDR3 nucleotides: TGTGCCAGCAAGACGGGGGTGGATACGCAGTATTTT.